The clone carrying this TCR beta chain has a count of ten or more. Its target is unknown. The missing CDR3 end, 3 residues past where the read stops, is filled in from the germline J gene. Donors gave roughly 4.5 to 8.5 ml heparinized peripheral whole blood. Control and CVID samples contributed equal amounts of genomic DNA. Using immunoSEQ multiplex PCR, the repertoire was profiled, and TCRdb retains in-frame clones only, with some absent. The sample was found to contain 35,000 or so clones, and every one recurs. These data belong to a study of T cell clonality in common variable immunodeficiency. General study findings and limits: Shared TCRbeta clones were fewer between CVID subjects than controls.

Germline V gives CDR1 DFQATT, CDR2 SNEGSKA (reference sequence). Trimming took 4 bases from V and 4 from J; bases not matched to a gene: 13. The CDR3 spans 16 residues. The rearrangement joins TRBV20-1 to TRBJ2-7, with TRBD2 identical over 10 bases. Material for sequencing was peripheral blood mononuclear cells. The TCR sequence derives from a person aged 18 to 75 in good health. The covered CDR3 bases are TGCAGTGCTACATATAGCCCACTAGCGGGGAGGTACGAG. Its protein product is CSATYSPLAGRYE. The full CDR3 protein reads CSATYSPLAGRYEQYF.